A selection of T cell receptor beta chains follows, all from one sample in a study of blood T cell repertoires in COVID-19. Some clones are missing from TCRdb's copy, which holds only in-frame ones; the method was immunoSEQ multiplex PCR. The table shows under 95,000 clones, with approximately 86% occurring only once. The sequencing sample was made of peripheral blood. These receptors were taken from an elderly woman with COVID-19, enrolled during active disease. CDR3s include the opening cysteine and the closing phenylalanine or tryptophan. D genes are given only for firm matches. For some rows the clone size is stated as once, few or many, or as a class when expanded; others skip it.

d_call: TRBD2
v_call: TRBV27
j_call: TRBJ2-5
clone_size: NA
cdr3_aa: CASSLVWAGGAQETQYF
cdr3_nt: TGTGCCAGCAGTTTAGTTTGGGCGGGAGGTGCCCAAGAGACCCAGTACTTC

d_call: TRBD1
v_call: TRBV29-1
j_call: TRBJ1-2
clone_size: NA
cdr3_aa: CSVERQGGYTF
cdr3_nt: TGCAGCGTTGAAAGACAGGGGGGCTACACCTTC

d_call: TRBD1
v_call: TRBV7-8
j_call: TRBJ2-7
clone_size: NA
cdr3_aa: CASSRGQDSSYEQYF
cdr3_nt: TGTGCCAGCAGCCGAGGACAGGACAGCTCCTACGAGCAGTACTTC

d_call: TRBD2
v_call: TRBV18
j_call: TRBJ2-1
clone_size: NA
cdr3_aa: CASSPWGEGYNEQFF
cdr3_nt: TGTGCCAGCTCCCCATGGGGGGAGGGTTACAATGAGCAGTTCTTC

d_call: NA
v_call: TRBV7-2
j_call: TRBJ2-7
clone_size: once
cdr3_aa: CASSFYPLSEQYF
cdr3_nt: TGTGCCAGCAGCTTTTACCCCCTCAGCGAGCAGTACTTC

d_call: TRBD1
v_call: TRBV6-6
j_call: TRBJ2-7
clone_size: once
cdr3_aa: CASSYSMGQDALGQYF
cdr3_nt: TGTGCCAGCAGTTACTCGATGGGACAGGACGCCCTAGGACAGTACTTC

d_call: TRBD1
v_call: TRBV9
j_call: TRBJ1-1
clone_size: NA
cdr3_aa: CASSERQGEDTEAFF
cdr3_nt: TGTGCCAGCAGCGAACGACAGGGGGAGGACACTGAAGCTTTCTTT

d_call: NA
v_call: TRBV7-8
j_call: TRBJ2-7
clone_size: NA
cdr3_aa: CASSLVMRDYEQYF
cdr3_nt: TGTGCCAGCAGCTTAGTCATGAGGGACTACGAGCAGTACTTC

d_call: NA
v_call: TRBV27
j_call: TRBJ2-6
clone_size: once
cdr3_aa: CASRVRVSGANVLTF
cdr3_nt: TGTGCCAGCAGAGTCAGGGTCTCTGGGGCCAACGTCCTGACTTTC

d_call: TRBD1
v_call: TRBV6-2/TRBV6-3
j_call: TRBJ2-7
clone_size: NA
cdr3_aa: CASSFTGAPGQEQYF
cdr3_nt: TGTGCCAGCAGTTTTACAGGGGCACCGGGTCAGGAGCAGTACTTC

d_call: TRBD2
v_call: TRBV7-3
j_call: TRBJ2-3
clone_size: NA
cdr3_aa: CASSLGRGLATDTQYF
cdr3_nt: TGTGCCAGCAGCTTAGGGCGCGGACTAGCAACCGATACGCAGTATTTT

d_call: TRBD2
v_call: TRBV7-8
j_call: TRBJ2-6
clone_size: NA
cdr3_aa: CASSLPSLSGRAPGANVLTF
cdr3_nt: TGTGCCAGCAGCCTACCGAGCCTTAGCGGGAGGGCCCCTGGGGCCAACGTCCTGACTTTC

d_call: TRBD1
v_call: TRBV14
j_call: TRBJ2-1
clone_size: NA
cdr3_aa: CASSLPSRDRVIF
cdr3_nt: TGTGCCAGCAGCCTACCATCCCGGGACAGGGTCATCTTC

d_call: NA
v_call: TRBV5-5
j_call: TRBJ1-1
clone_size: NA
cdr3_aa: CASSWGPDGDTEAFF
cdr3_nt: TGTGCCAGCAGCTGGGGCCCGGATGGTGACACTGAAGCTTTCTTT